A single T cell receptor (beta chain) is shown here with its context. Many counts were recorded for this clonotype. The antigen it recognizes is unknown. Base qualities are not recorded, but no much larger clone differs from it by a single base. These data come from a study of T cells after yellow fever vaccination (dated by TCRdb to the late 2010s). The study in broad terms: The SMART-Seq v4 Ultra Low Input RNA kit was used to prepare libraries from fractions with low cell numbers. Two healthy male donors made up the cohort, one aged 18 to 29 years and the other aged 30 to 40 years. Blood samples were taken at several timepoints before and after primary and secondary immunization, and bulk PBMC replicates and cell subsets were isolated. To track T-cell clones before and after primary and booster YFV17D yellow fever vaccination, bulk TCR alpha and beta repertoires were sequenced longitudinally.

The label giving this sample's treatment or condition can be read as: live attenuated yellow fever vaccine strain. At each blood-draw timepoint, two biological replicates of bulk PBMCs were obtained. A standard Ficoll-Paque protocol was used to isolate PBMCs from peripheral blood. TriZol was used to extract RNA from bulk PBMCs, from CD4 and CD8 fractions, and from dextramer-positive and dextramer-negative fractions. TCR cDNA was synthesized by 5'RACE template switching, which introduced a universal primer site and unique molecular identifiers. cDNA synthesis was primed from both the TCR alpha and TCR beta constant segments. Library amplification involved two PCR steps, and the second step added sample barcodes and sequencing adapters. Sequencing of the libraries was done on either Illumina HiSeq 2500 (2x100 bp) or NovaSeq (2x150 bp). The authors' pipeline ran thus. MIGEC was used to demultiplex reads and collapse the reads into UMI consensus sequences, and MiXCR was used for V(D)J alignment. Using edgeR on replicate PBMC samples, clonotypes were called vaccine-responding if FDR was below 0.01 and the log2 fold change was above 5 up to day 15. CD4 or CD8 identity was assigned to each bulk clonotype according to whether the clonotype was present at higher abundance in the sequenced CD4 repertoire or the sequenced CD8 repertoire. TCRdb trimmed public reads at Q25 via fastp, called clones via MiXCR and kept in-frame beta chains. Rows with one shared CDR3 protein collapse into an entry with the most common genes and DNA. The V and J calls reflect TCRdb's pipeline rather than the authors' work. The sample table lists hundreds of thousands of distinct CDR3 sequences, 10% to 15% of them with a count of one. Clones ranked in the top ten supply about 16% of the sample.

CDR1 and CDR2 are drawn from the germline V gene: SGHVS, FQNEAQ. The CDR3 runs 17 amino acids, cysteine and phenylalanine included. The kept DNA is CDR3 alone, 51 bases in frame from the first base. Cut back by 5 bases and 0 bases, the V and J ends lie 17 bases apart. The study at large found these results: Because only two donors were included in the study, the extent to which the findings can be generalized is limited. FACS-sorted repertoires could contain abundant contaminating clonotypes from the bulk population, so computational filtering was required. After the booster, most clones that had expanded after primary vaccination were detected again (nearly 98% of CD4 and around nine tenths of CD8), suggesting broad maintenance of memory. A small share of clonotypes was detected in both CD4 and CD8 compartments, with the overlap likely arising from convergent recombination. The secondary T-cell response was weaker than the primary response but faster, peaking on day 5 instead of day 15.

Rearrangement joined TRBV7-8 to TRBJ2-1; the D call is possibly TRBD1 or TRBD2, each sharing 5 bases. The sequence was collected from a man between 25 and 39 years old who received the YFV17D yellow fever vaccine. This specimen was PBMCs, taken on the day of the yellow fever booster vaccination. CDR3 sequence: CASSEGRGASSYNEQFF. The DNA sequence is TGTGCCAGCAGCGAGGGAAGGGGAGCGAGCTCCTACAATGAGCAGTTCTTC.